The sequence of this T cell receptor (beta chain) was determined in a study of human T cells and chemical hapten exposure. The wider study: Diphenylcyclopropenone was administered weekly to the scalp of patients throughout the approximately 24-week study.

Time point specified: patch test 2, 6 weeks after DPC sensitization. Described treatment: therapeutic diphenylcyclopropenone sensitization with weekly scalp DPC. As the library was built, unique molecular identifiers were attached to individual cDNA molecules. A single record per CDR3 protein comes from TCRdb applying MiXCR to the RACE reads. The sample has over 70,000 distinct CDR3 sequences, 8.5% seen once. V gave up 2 bases and J gave up 3 bases, with 18 bases separating them. Germline CDR1 LGHNA, CDR2 YSLEER. The CDR3 sequence is 17 residues long. The specimen comprised whole blood, sampled in connection with sensitization to the hapten diphenylcyclopropenone (DPC). The V gene is TRBV4-3, the J gene TRBJ2-3; D assignment may be TRBD1 or TRBD2 (5 bases each). The origin of this receptor is a woman in her 50s with alopecia areata. Some clones in this sample may be carry-over from other donors' samples. CDR3 amino acids: CASSQIASLGTTDTQYF. In DNA form, the CDR3 reads TGCGCCAGCAGCCAAATTGCGTCTCTGGGGACGACAGATACGCAGTATTTT.